This T cell receptor beta chain comes out of a study of OX40 agonist ivuxolimab in advanced cancers. On the study more broadly: The patients' treatment was ivuxolimab, an agonistic anti-OX40 (CD134) antibody.

Method: immunoSEQ multiplex PCR; TCRdb's copy keeps in-frame clones and lacks some. Of around 93,000 clones in the sample, just under 90% were seen once. The material sequenced was CD4+ or CD8+ T cells sorted from blood, taken in a trial of the OX40 agonist ivuxolimab. This clonotype originated in an adult with an advanced solid tumor such as melanoma, head and neck, liver or kidney cancer.

CDR3 sequence (DNA): TGTGCCAGCAGGACAGGGGTGGCCTCACCCCTCCACTTT. As protein: CASRTGVASPLHF. The chain is built from TRBV7-6 and TRBJ1-6; TRBD1 matches at 8 bases. Germline CDR1 SGHVS, CDR2 FNYEAQ. V dropped 6 bases and J dropped 10; count of bases not matched to a gene: 5. The CDR3 is 13 residues long. Full variable domain (remainder filled in from reference TRBV7-6 and TRBJ1-6): GAGVSQSPRYKVTKRGQDVALRCDPISGHVSLYWYRQALGQGPEFLTYFNYEAQQDKSGLPNDRFSAERPEGSISTLTIQRTEQRDSAMYRCASRTGVASPLHFGNGTRLTVT.